This T cell receptor beta chain was recorded in a study of shared clonotypes between healthy human individuals. Findings and caveats of the study: When naive CD4 clonotypes were compared across a few donors, 5% to 5.5% were shared.

Data came from immunoSEQ multiplex PCR; TCRdb stores just in-frame clones and leaves some out. Of 2 million to 3 million clones listed, 93% are singletons. A word on this clone: The antigen is unknown.

The source material was naive CD4+ T cells from PBMCs. The subset: CD45RA+ positively selected. This sequence originates from a man aged 18 to 29 in good health. Some clones in this sample may be carry-over from other donors' samples.

CDR3 protein: CASSWGGYAEQFF. The CDR3 DNA reads TGTGCCAGCAGTTGGGGCGGGTATGCTGAGCAGTTCTTC. The V call is TRBV28, the J call TRBJ2-1, with D perhaps assigned TRBD1 or TRBD2 (5 bases each). The ends were cut back, 4 bases at V and 9 bases at J, with 13 bases in the middle. The CDR3 length is 13 residues. CDR1 MDHEN and CDR2 SYDVKM come from the germline V gene.